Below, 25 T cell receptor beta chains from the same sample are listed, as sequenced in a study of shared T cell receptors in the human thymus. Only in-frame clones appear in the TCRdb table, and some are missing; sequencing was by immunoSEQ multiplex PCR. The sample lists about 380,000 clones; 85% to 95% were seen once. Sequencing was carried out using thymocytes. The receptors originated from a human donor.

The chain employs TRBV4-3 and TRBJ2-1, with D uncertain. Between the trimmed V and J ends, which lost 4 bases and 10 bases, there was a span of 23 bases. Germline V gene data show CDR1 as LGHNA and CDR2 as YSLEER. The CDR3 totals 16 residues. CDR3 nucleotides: TGCGCCAGCAGCCTCTGGGCCTCTCAAGGTCAGTGGGAGCAGTTCTTC. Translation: CASSLWASQGQWEQFF.

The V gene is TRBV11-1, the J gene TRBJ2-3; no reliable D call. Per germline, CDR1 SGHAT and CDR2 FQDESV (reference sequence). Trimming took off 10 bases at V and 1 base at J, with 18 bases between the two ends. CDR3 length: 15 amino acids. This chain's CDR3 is CATQLLGSRTDTQYF. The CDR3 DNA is TGTGCCACGCAGCTTTTAGGATCCCGCACAGATACGCAGTATTTT. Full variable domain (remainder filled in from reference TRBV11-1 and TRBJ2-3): EAEVAQSPRYKITEKSQAVAFWCDPISGHATLYWYRQILGQGPELLVQFQDESVVDDSQLPKDRFSAERLKGVDSTLKIQPAELGDSAMYLCATQLLGSRTDTQYFGPGTRLTVL.

DNA for the CDR3: TGTGCCAGCAGCTGGCCGGGACACCCCCCAAGGCGGACCCAGTACTTC. Translation gives CASSWPGHPPRRTQYF. This sequence joins TRBV5-4 and TRBJ2-5, with D possibly matching TRBD1 (6 bases). V gave up 3 bases and J gave up 7 bases, with 22 bases separating them. Per the germline V gene, CDR1 is SGHNT and CDR2 is YYREEE (reference sequence). The CDR3 is 16 amino acids.

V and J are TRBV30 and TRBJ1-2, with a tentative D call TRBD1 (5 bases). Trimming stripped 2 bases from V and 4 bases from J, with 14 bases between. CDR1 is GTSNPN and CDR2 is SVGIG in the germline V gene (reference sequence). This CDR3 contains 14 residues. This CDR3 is CAWSRNRLLYGYTF. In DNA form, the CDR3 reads TGTGCCTGGAGTCGGAACAGGCTTCTCTATGGCTACACCTTC.

DNA for the CDR3: TGTGCCAGCAGCCCGGACAGGCCCATGAACACTGAAGCTTTCTTT. This gives the protein CASSPDRPMNTEAFF. The genes are TRBV6-1 and TRBJ1-1; 7 bases are a match to TRBD1. The CDR3 has 15 amino acids. The V segment lost 6 bases and the J segment 0 bases; nucleotides outside the gene matches: 7. Germline-derived CDR1 and CDR2 are MNHNS and SASEGT.

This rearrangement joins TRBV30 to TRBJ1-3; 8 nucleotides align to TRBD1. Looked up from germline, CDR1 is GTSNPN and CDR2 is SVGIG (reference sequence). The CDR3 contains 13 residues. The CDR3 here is CALNRGSGNTIYF. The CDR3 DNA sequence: TGTGCTCTTAACAGGGGGTCGGGAAACACCATATATTTT.

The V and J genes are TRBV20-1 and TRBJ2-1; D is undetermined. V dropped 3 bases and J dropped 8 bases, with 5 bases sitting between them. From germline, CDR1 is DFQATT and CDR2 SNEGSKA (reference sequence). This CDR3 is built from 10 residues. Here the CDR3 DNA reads TGCAGTGCTAGGGACGATGAGCAGTTCTTC. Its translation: CSARDDEQFF.

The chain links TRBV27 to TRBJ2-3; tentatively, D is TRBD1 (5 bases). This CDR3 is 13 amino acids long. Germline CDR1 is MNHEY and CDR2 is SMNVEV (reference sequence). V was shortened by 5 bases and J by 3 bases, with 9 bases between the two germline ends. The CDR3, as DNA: TGTGCCAGCAGTCACCCAGGGACAGATACGCAGTATTTT. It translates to CASSHPGTDTQYF.

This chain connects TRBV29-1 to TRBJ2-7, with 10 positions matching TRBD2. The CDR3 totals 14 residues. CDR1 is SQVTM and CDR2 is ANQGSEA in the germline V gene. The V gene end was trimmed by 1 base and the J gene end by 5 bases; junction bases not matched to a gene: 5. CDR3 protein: CSVEGGLAGDEQYF. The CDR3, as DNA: TGCAGCGTTGAAGGGGGGCTAGCGGGAGACGAGCAGTACTTC.

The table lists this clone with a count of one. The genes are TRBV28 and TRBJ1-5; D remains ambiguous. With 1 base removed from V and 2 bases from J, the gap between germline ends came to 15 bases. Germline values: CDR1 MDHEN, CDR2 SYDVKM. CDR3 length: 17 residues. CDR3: CASSLFGSTGRNQPQHF. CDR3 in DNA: TGTGCCAGCAGTTTATTCGGATCAACTGGGCGCAATCAGCCCCAGCATTTT.

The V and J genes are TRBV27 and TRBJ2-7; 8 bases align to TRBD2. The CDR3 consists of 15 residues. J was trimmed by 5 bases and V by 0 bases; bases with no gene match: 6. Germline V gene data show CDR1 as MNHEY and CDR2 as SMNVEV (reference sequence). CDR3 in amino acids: CASSLSWREEDEQYF. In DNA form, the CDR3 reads TGTGCCAGCAGTTTATCCTGGCGGGAGGAGGACGAGCAGTACTTC.

CDR3 protein: CASSPIRQFGYEQYF. CDR3 DNA sequence: TGTGCCAGCAGCCCCATCAGGCAGTTCGGGTACGAGCAGTACTTC. The V gene is TRBV11-2, the J gene TRBJ2-7, with D unresolved. This CDR3 has 15 residues. Trimming pared 5 bases from V and 4 bases from J, leaving 18 bases between. CDR1 and CDR2 (germline): SGHAT, FQNNGV.

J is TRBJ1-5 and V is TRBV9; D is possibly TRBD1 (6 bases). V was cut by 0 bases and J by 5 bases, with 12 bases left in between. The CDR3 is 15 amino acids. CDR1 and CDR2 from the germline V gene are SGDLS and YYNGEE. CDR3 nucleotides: TGTGCCAGCAGCGTAGGTTCCGGGGGCCATCAGCCCCAGCATTTT. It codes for CASSVGSGGHQPQHF.

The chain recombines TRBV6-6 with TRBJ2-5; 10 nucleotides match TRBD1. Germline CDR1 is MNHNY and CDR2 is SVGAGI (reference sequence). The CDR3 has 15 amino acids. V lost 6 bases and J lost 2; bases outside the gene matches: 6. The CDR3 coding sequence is TGTGCCAGCAGCCGACAGGGGGCGGCGCAAGAGACCCAGTACTTC. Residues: CASSRQGAAQETQYF.

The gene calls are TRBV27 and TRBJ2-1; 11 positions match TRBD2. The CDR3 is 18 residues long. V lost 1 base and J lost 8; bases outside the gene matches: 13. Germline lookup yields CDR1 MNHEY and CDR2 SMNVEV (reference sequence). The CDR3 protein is CASSLFSYSGRAYHEQFF. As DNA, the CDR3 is TGTGCCAGCAGTTTATTCTCTTATAGCGGGAGGGCCTATCATGAGCAGTTCTTC.

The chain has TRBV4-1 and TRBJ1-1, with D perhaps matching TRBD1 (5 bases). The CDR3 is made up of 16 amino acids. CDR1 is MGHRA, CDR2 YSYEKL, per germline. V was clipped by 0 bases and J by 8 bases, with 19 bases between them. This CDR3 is CASSQETRGCGPEAFF. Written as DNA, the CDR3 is TGCGCCAGCAGCCAAGAAACAAGGGGTTGCGGCCCAGAAGCTTTCTTT.

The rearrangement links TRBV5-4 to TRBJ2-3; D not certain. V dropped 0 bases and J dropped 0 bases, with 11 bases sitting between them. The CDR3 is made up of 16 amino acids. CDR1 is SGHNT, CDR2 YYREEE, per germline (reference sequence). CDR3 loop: CASSLAWAESTDTQYF. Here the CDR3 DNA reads TGTGCCAGCAGCTTGGCTTGGGCAGAGAGCACAGATACGCAGTATTTT.

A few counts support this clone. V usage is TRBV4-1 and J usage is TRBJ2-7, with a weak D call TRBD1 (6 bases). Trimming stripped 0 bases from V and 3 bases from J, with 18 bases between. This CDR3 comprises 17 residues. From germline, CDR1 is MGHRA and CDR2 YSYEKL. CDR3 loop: CASSQDLGDKVFYEQYF. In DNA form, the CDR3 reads TGCGCCAGCAGCCAAGATCTAGGGGACAAGGTCTTCTACGAGCAGTACTTC.

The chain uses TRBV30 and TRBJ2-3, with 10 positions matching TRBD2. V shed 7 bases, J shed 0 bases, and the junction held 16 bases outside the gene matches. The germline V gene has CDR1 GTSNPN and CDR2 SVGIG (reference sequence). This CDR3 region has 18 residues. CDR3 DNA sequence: TGTGCCTCTCAAAGGGGGAGCGGGAGGGGCCCTAGCACAGATACGCAGTATTTT. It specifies CASQRGSGRGPSTDTQYF.

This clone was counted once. The CDR3 region is CASSQVERGSTDTQYF. The CDR3 bases are TGCGCCAGCAGCCAAGTAGAGCGCGGAAGCACAGATACGCAGTATTTT. The V call is TRBV4-1, the J call TRBJ2-3; D is unresolved. V was trimmed by 1 base and J by 0 bases, leaving 11 bases between them. The V gene's germline CDR1 is MGHRA and CDR2 YSYEKL. The CDR3 sequence is 16 residues long.

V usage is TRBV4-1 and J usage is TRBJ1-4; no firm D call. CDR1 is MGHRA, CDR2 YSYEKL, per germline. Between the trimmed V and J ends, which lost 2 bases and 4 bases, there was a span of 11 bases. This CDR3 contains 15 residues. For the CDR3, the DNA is TGCGCCAGCAGCCAACGGACTGTTTTTAATGAAAAACTGTTTTTT. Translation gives CASSQRTVFNEKLFF.

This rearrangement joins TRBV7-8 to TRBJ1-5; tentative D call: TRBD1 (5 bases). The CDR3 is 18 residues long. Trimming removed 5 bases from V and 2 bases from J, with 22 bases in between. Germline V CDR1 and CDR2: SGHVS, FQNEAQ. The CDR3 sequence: CASSPHPLRGRCNQPQHF. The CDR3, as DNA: TGTGCCAGCAGCCCCCACCCGTTAAGGGGACGCTGCAATCAGCCCCAGCATTTT.

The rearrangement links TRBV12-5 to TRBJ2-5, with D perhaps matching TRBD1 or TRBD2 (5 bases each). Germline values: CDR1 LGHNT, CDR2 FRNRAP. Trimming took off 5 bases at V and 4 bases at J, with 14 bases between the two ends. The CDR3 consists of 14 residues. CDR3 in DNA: TGTGCTAGTGGTCCGTCTTGGGGGAGAGAGACCCAGTACTTC. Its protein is CASGPSWGRETQYF.

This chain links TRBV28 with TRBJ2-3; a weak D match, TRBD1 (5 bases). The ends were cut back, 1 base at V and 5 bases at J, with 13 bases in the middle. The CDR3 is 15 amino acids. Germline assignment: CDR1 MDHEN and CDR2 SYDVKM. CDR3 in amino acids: CASSLSARVVDTQYF. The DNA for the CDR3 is TGTGCCAGCAGTTTATCAGCCAGGGTGGTAGATACGCAGTATTTT.

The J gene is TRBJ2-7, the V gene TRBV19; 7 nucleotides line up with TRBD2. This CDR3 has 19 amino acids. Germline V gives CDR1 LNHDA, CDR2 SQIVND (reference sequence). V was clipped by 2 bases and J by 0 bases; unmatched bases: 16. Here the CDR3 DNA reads TGTGCCAGTAGTATACGCCAGCGCGATAAGCGGGACCGCTCCTACGAGCAGTACTTC. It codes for CASSIRQRDKRDRSYEQYF.